Each of the 32 T cell receptor beta chains below was sequenced from the same sample in a study of beta chain features in type 1 diabetes. Study-wide findings and caveats: In every one of the four CD4+ subsets, TCRB CDR3s were moderately but significantly shorter in Type 1 diabetes patients.

As every portion of the isolated RNA was reverse transcribed, the sequencing read expressed TCRB transcripts. Clones were sequenced by immunoSEQ multiplex PCR, and TCRdb holds only the in-frame ones, with some missing. The table has some 250,000 clones, roughly 10% seen once. Their specific antigens are unknown. Sequenced material: naive CD4+ T cells from blood. These receptor sequences come from a man aged 25-40 years with type 1 diabetes.

In the case of this clone: The identical CDR3 is also encoded by other nucleotide sequences in the sample. This rearrangement joins TRBV4-2 to TRBJ2-1; TRBD2 might be the D (7 bases). Trimming left V 0 bases short and J 1 base short, with 10 bases between. The CDR3 has 16 amino acids. Germline V gives CDR1 LGHNA, CDR2 YNFKEQ. CDR3 nucleotide sequence: TGTGCCAGCAGCCAAGAGGGAGGGGGATCCTACAATGAGCAGTTCTTC. Its protein is CASSQEGGGSYNEQFF.

The rearrangement links TRBV6-5 to TRBJ2-1; TRBD2 matches at 9 bases. The V segment lost 2 bases and the J segment 10 bases; nucleotides outside the gene matches: 6. CDR1 MNHEY and CDR2 SVGAGI come from the germline V gene. The CDR3 sequence is 14 residues long. CDR3 DNA sequence: TGTGCCAGCAGTTACGGCGGGGGGGCGGAGGAGCAGTTCTTC. This sequence encodes CASSYGGGAEEQFF.

Only a few counts were recorded for this clone. V usage is TRBV2 and J usage is TRBJ1-2; possibly TRBD1 for D (6 bases). V shed 4 bases and J shed 0 bases, with 9 bases lying between them. Germline V gene lookup returns CDR1 SNHLY and CDR2 FYNNEI. This CDR3 contains 14 residues. CDR3 region: CASSGQVSNYGYTF. Here the CDR3 DNA reads TGTGCCAGCAGTGGACAGGTTTCTAACTATGGCTACACCTTC.

The V call is TRBV30, the J call TRBJ1-2, with D unresolved. V was shortened by 2 bases and J by 4 bases, with 5 bases between the two germline ends. The CDR3 contains 11 residues. CDR1 and CDR2 (germline): GTSNPN, SVGIG (reference sequence). The CDR3 DNA reads as TGTGCCTGGAGTTGGGCCTATGGCTACACCTTC. Translated, it gives CAWSWAYGYTF. The whole variable domain, filled in from reference TRBV30 and TRBJ1-2, reads SQTIHQWPATLVQPVGSPLSLECTVEGTSNPNLYWYRQAAGRGLQLLFYSVGIGQISSEVPQNLSASRPQDRQFILSSKKLLLSDSGFYLCAWSWAYGYTFGSGTRLTVV.

V gene TRBV5-4 combines with J gene TRBJ2-5; 10 bases fit TRBD2. V shed 4 bases, J shed 4 bases, and the junction held 7 bases outside the gene matches. CDR1 is SGHNT, CDR2 YYREEE, per germline (reference sequence). The CDR3 is 15 residues long. CDR3 loop: CASSPSGGAVETQYF. The DNA for the CDR3 is TGTGCCAGCAGCCCCAGCGGGGGGGCGGTAGAGACCCAGTACTTC.

V is TRBV19 and J is TRBJ2-1, with 14 bases lining up with TRBD2. Germline CDR1 reads LNHDA; CDR2 reads SQIVND (reference sequence). There are 17 residues in the CDR3. Germline trimming cut 3 bases from V and 13 bases from J; bases unmatched to any gene: 14. This CDR3 is CASSIPGLAGGRHLQFF. The CDR3 DNA follows: TGTGCCAGTAGTATCCCCGGACTAGCGGGGGGCCGTCATCTTCAGTTCTTC.

The table lists this clone with a few counts. The chain combines TRBV20-1 with TRBJ1-1; no definite D call. The CDR3 is 11 amino acids. The V gene's germline CDR1 is DFQATT and CDR2 SNEGSKA (reference sequence). Trimming left V 0 bases short and J 5 bases short, with 4 bases between. In DNA form, the CDR3 reads TGCAGTGCTAGAGATCAAACTGAAGCTTTCTTT. It specifies CSARDQTEAFF.

CDR3 region: CASSPGDAYNEQFF. CDR3 sequence (DNA): TGCGCCAGCAGCCCGGGGGACGCCTACAATGAGCAGTTCTTC. The rearrangement uses TRBV5-1 and TRBJ2-1, with D possibly TRBD2 on 6 matching bases. Germline V gives CDR1 SGHRS, CDR2 YFSETQ. CDR3 length equals 14 residues. V gave up 4 bases and J gave up 2 bases, with 10 bases separating them.

This clone was counted a few times. The chain uses TRBV5-1 and TRBJ2-5; 14 bases agree with TRBD2. This CDR3 has 20 residues. Unmatched junction bases numbered 19, after V lost 4 bases and J lost 5 bases. Per germline, CDR1 SGHRS and CDR2 YFSETQ. CDR3 sequence reads: CASSQGLAGGQSLLMETQYF. The CDR3 DNA reads as TGCGCCAGCAGCCAAGGACTAGCGGGGGGCCAGTCCCTACTCATGGAGACCCAGTACTTC.

This chain uses TRBV5-1 with TRBJ2-3, with D perhaps matching TRBD2 (6 bases). Germline V gene lookup returns CDR1 SGHRS and CDR2 YFSETQ. The CDR3 has 13 amino acids. Trimming pared 4 bases from V and 5 bases from J, leaving 11 bases between. The CDR3 is CASSMTSLDTQYF. The DNA for the CDR3 is TGCGCCAGCAGCATGACTAGTCTAGATACGCAGTATTTT.

This rearrangement joins TRBV2 to TRBJ2-5; a weak D match, TRBD2 (6 bases). Looked up from germline, CDR1 is SNHLY and CDR2 is FYNNEI. The CDR3 consists of 14 residues. The V gene lost 4 bases and the J gene lost 2 bases, with 11 bases spanning the gap. The chain's CDR3 is CASSVQGGQETQYF. In DNA, the CDR3 is TGTGCCAGCAGTGTCCAGGGAGGTCAAGAGACCCAGTACTTC.

CDR3 in DNA: TGTGCCAGCAGTTCCCCCGGGACAGGGGCTCGATGGCCCCAGCATTTT. Its translation is CASSSPGTGARWPQHF. The chain links TRBV7-2 to TRBJ1-5, with 10 bases identical to TRBD1. Trimming took 6 bases from V and 9 from J; bases not matched to a gene: 14. Germline CDR1 and CDR2: SGHTA and FQGNSA. The CDR3 length is 16 residues.

This rearrangement joins TRBV4-3 to TRBJ1-5; D is possibly TRBD1 (6 bases). Germline V gives CDR1 LGHNA, CDR2 YSLEER. V was trimmed by 0 bases and J by 7 bases, leaving 10 bases between them. The CDR3 extends over 14 amino acids. This chain's CDR3 is CASSQDPGDQPQHF. The DNA for the CDR3 is TGCGCCAGCAGCCAAGATCCAGGGGACCAGCCCCAGCATTTT.

This clone has a handful of counts. The chain joins TRBV29-1 to TRBJ2-3; 10 bases are a match to TRBD2. V was clipped by 2 bases and J by 1 base; unmatched bases: 3. Germline values: CDR1 SQVTM, CDR2 ANQGSEA. The CDR3 has 15 amino acids. For the CDR3, the DNA is TGCAGCGTTGAACCCCTAGCGGGGGGCACAGATACGCAGTATTTT. Its protein product is CSVEPLAGGTDTQYF.

The chain couples TRBV7-2 to TRBJ2-7; weak D call: TRBD1 (5 bases). With 4 bases removed from V and 4 bases from J, the gap between germline ends came to 8 bases. The CDR3 extends over 12 amino acids. Germline loops: CDR1 SGHTA, CDR2 FQGNSA. The CDR3 DNA is TGTGCCAGCAGCTCCAGGGATTACGAGCAGTACTTC. It yields the protein CASSSRDYEQYF.

This clone is a singleton in its sample. The chain recombines TRBV7-8 with TRBJ1-2; TRBD1 agrees at 10 bases. The germline V gene encodes CDR1 SGHVS and CDR2 FQNEAQ. This CDR3 comprises 15 residues. With V trimmed by 3 bases and J by 9 bases, 10 bases remained unmatched. The DNA for the CDR3 is TGTGCCAGCAGCTTGTTGGGCTCGGACAGGGGGAGCTACACCTTC. It yields the protein CASSLLGSDRGSYTF. Supplemented by reference TRBV7-8 and TRBJ1-2, the full variable domain reads GAGVSQSPRYKVAKRGQDVALRCDPISGHVSLFWYQQALGQGPEFLTYFQNEAQLDKSGLPSDRFFAERPEGSVSTLKIQRTQQEDSAVYLCASSLLGSDRGSYTFGSGTRLTVV.

This clone was found a few times. The V gene is TRBV30, the J gene TRBJ1-6; D is ambiguous. Deletions cut 0 bases from V and 14 bases from J, with 8 bases between. The CDR3 loop spans 11 amino acids. Germline V gene data show CDR1 as GTSNPN and CDR2 as SVGIG (reference sequence). The CDR3 region is CAWSVRGTLHF. For the CDR3, the DNA is TGTGCCTGGAGTGTACGCGGCACCCTCCACTTT.

In its sample, this clone was seen a few times. J is TRBJ2-2 and V is TRBV5-1; D perhaps matches TRBD1 (6 bases). Germline V gene sequence: CDR1 SGHRS, CDR2 YFSETQ. The germline V and J ends were trimmed by 1 base and 5 bases, with 12 bases remaining between them. The CDR3 spans 15 residues. Here the CDR3 reads CASSLRPGDTGELFF. DNA for the CDR3: TGCGCCAGCAGCTTGAGGCCAGGGGATACCGGGGAGCTGTTTTTT.

The chain carries TRBV2 and TRBJ1-4, with a possible D match to TRBD1 (5 bases). The length of the CDR3 is 14 residues. Germline lookup yields CDR1 SNHLY and CDR2 FYNNEI. V lost 4 bases, J lost 4 bases, and 10 bases lay in between. This CDR3 reads CASSAVQGNEKLFF. DNA for the CDR3: TGTGCCAGCAGTGCCGTGCAGGGTAATGAAAAACTGTTTTTT.

The J gene is TRBJ1-2, the V gene TRBV19; D is unresolved. The ends were cut back, 9 bases at V and 7 bases at J, with 6 bases in the middle. Germline CDR1 reads LNHDA; CDR2 reads SQIVND (reference sequence). The CDR3 length is 9 residues. CDR3 region: CASGAGYTF. The CDR3 nucleotides are TGTGCCAGCGGTGCTGGCTACACCTTC.

The rearrangement links TRBV9 to TRBJ2-5; possibly TRBD2 for D (6 bases). CDR3 length equals 13 residues. CDR1 SGDLS and CDR2 YYNGEE come from the germline V gene. The V and J ends lost 2 bases and 2 bases respectively, with 7 bases between them. The CDR3 nucleotides are TGTGCCAGCAGCGTGGAGGGTCAAGAGACCCAGTACTTC. Protein sequence: CASSVEGQETQYF. Full variable domain (remainder filled in from reference TRBV9 and TRBJ2-5): DSGVTQTPKHLITATGQRVTLRCSPRSGDLSVYWYQQSLDQGLQFLIQYYNGEERAKGNILERFSAQQFPDLHSELNLSSLELGDSALYFCASSVEGQETQYFGPGTRLLVL.

This clone occurred a few times. This sequence joins TRBV7-9 and TRBJ2-1; TRBD1 agrees at 8 bases. The CDR3 consists of 16 residues. Germline V gives CDR1 SEHNR, CDR2 FQNEAQ (reference sequence). J lost 6 bases, V lost 4 bases, and 11 bases had no gene match. CDR3 loop: CASSSFRGPVPNEQFF. In DNA form, the CDR3 reads TGTGCCAGCAGCTCGTTCAGGGGGCCGGTACCCAATGAGCAGTTCTTC.

This chain joins TRBV7-8 and TRBJ2-1; 12 nucleotides agree with TRBD2. V was clipped by 8 bases and J by 7 bases; unmatched bases: 3. The germline gives CDR1 SGHVS, CDR2 FQNEAQ. The CDR3 has 13 residues. The CDR3 DNA is TGTGCCAGCCGACTAGCGGGGGAAAATGAGCAGTTCTTC. It yields the protein CASRLAGENEQFF.

The sample holds a few counts of this clone. The V call is TRBV5-1, the J call TRBJ2-2; TRBD2 might be the D (5 bases). This CDR3 has 15 amino acids. V dropped 1 base and J dropped 1 base, with 8 bases sitting between them. The germline gives CDR1 SGHRS, CDR2 YFSETQ. The CDR3 region has the DNA TGCGCCAGCAGCTTGTCTAGCCTGAACACCGGGGAGCTGTTTTTT. This translates into CASSLSSLNTGELFF.

This clone was seen a few times. V and J are TRBV2 and TRBJ2-7; TRBD1 matches at 7 bases. CDR3 length: 14 residues. The J segment lost 3 bases and the V segment lost 5 bases, leaving 7 bases of the junction unmatched. The germline V gene has CDR1 SNHLY and CDR2 FYNNEI. The CDR3 loop is CASSSDRASYEQYF. In DNA form, the CDR3 reads TGTGCCAGCAGTTCCGACAGGGCTAGCTACGAGCAGTACTTC.

This chain uses TRBV27 with TRBJ2-1; perhaps TRBD2 as D (6 bases). In germline, CDR1 is MNHEY, CDR2 SMNVEV (reference sequence). The V end lost 5 bases, the J end lost 0 bases, and 11 bases lay between the germline ends. This CDR3 has 15 residues. CDR3 sequence reads: CASSPGGSSYNEQFF. DNA of the CDR3: TGTGCCAGCAGTCCCGGGGGAAGCTCCTACAATGAGCAGTTCTTC.

J is TRBJ2-1 and V is TRBV10-3; 11 positions agree with TRBD2. The germline V gene encodes CDR1 ENHRY and CDR2 SYGVKD. The CDR3 is 16 residues long. The V gene end was trimmed by 3 bases and the J gene end by 7 bases; junction bases not matched to a gene: 8. CDR3 amino acids: CAISDNLAGGRNEQFF. The CDR3 bases are TGTGCCATCAGTGACAACTTAGCGGGGGGGAGGAATGAGCAGTTCTTC.

This clone was found a few times. The rearrangement joins TRBV4-2 to TRBJ2-1; a weak D match, TRBD1 (5 bases). Germline V CDR1 and CDR2: LGHNA, YNFKEQ. The CDR3 covers 16 residues. Trimming left V 0 bases short and J 8 bases short, with 17 bases between. This CDR3 is CASSQDLGLELDEQFF. The CDR3 DNA reads TGTGCCAGCAGCCAAGATCTGGGGCTGGAGCTGGATGAGCAGTTCTTC.

V and J are TRBV5-6 and TRBJ2-5; D might be TRBD1 (6 bases). This CDR3 comprises 13 residues. Germline V gene data show CDR1 as SGHDT and CDR2 as YYEEEE. Trimming removed 3 bases from V and 4 bases from J, with 10 bases in between. The CDR3 region is CASSSGQSETQYF. As DNA, the CDR3 is TGTGCCAGCAGCTCCGGACAGTCAGAGACCCAGTACTTC.

Of note for this clone: Mismatch with germline at one junction end may stem from a read error. V and J are TRBV7-7 and TRBJ2-5; no firm D call. The CDR3 spans 13 residues. Germline lookup yields CDR1 SSHAT and CDR2 FNYEAQ (reference sequence). CDR3 DNA sequence: TGTGCTAGCAGCTTTTACGGGCAAGAGACCCAGTACTTC. It yields the protein CASSFYGQETQYF.

The V call is TRBV2, the J call TRBJ1-5, with D perhaps matching TRBD1 (6 bases). The germline gives CDR1 SNHLY, CDR2 FYNNEI. This CDR3 is built from 14 residues. Trimming pared 5 bases from V and 6 bases from J, leaving 14 bases between. The CDR3 DNA sequence: TGTGCCAGCAGTCCGACAGGCCTAGTTCAGCCCCAGCATTTT. Protein: CASSPTGLVQPQHF.

This clone has more than one count but fewer than ten. V and J are TRBV9 and TRBJ2-3; the D gene is possibly TRBD1 (6 bases). Germline values: CDR1 SGDLS, CDR2 YYNGEE. Trimming stripped 0 bases from V and 3 bases from J, with 14 bases between. The CDR3 is made up of 16 amino acids. In DNA, the CDR3 is TGTGCCAGCAGCGTAGGGGTCAGGGGAACGACAGATACGCAGTATTTT. Encoded protein: CASSVGVRGTTDTQYF. Full variable domain (rest looked up from reference TRBV9 and TRBJ2-3): DSGVTQTPKHLITATGQRVTLRCSPRSGDLSVYWYQQSLDQGLQFLIQYYNGEERAKGNILERFSAQQFPDLHSELNLSSLELGDSALYFCASSVGVRGTTDTQYFGPGTRLTVL.